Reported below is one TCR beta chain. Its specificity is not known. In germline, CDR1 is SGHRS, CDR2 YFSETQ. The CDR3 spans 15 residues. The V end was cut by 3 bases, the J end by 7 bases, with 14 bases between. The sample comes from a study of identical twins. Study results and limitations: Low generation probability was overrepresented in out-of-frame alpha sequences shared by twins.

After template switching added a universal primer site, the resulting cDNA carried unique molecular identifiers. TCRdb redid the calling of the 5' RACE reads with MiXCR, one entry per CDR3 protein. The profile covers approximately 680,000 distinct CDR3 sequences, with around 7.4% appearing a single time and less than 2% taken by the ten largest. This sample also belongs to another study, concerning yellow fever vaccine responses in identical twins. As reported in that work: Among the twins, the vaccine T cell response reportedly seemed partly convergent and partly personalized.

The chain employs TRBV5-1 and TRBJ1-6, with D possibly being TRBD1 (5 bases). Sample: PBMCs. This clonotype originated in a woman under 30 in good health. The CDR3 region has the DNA TGCGCCAGCAGCTCACACGAGGGGATAAATTCACCCCTCCACTTT. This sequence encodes CASSSHEGINSPLHF.